The 10 T cell receptor beta chains below come from one sample, sequenced in a study of CXCR3-negative and CXCR3-positive naive CD8 T cells (dated by TCRdb to the late 2010s). Overall results and qualifications from the work: TRB CDR3s from CXCR3-positive naive cells showed higher hydrophobicity (lower Kidera factor 4), lower energy, and higher strength and volume indices than CXCR3-negative naive cells.

The instrument was a NextSeq 550. The Human TCR Profiling Kit (MiLaboratory) was used to prepare UMI-labeled 5' RACE TRB cDNA libraries. After TCRdb reprocessed the reads, each CDR3 protein sequence was kept as one row, without DNA. The table held for this sample gives tens of thousands of distinct CDR3 sequences. Jointly, the top ten make up around 5% of the sample. Their recognized antigens are unknown. The sample consisted of naive CXCR3+ CD8+ T cells from blood. The intended sense of this specimen's cell subset or site label: CD45RO-CCR7+CD27+CD95- naive CD8+ T cells expressing CXCR3 (TNR3+). The origin of the receptors is a human donor in good health. Some clones in this sample may be carry-over from other donors' samples.

CDR3 region: CASSYGSGGEQYF. The chain carries TRBV6-5 and TRBJ2-7; no DNA is available, so the TRBD1 call from TCRdb remains unchecked. Germline assignment: CDR1 MNHEY and CDR2 SVGAGI. This CDR3 region has 13 residues.

J is TRBJ2-2 and V is TRBV6-4; TCRdb returns TRBD2, unconfirmable since there is no DNA. Germline loops: CDR1 MRHNA, CDR2 SNTAGT. This CDR3 comprises 13 residues. The CDR3 sequence is CASSKEDTGELFF.

This rearrangement joins TRBV5-1 to TRBJ2-7; TCRdb designates TRBD2, a call that cannot be tested without DNA. Germline V gene lookup returns CDR1 SGHRS and CDR2 YFSETQ. The CDR3 covers 16 residues. This CDR3 reads CASSEGLAGTPLEQYF.

This chain links TRBV4-3 with TRBJ2-1. Germline V CDR1 and CDR2: LGHNA, YSLEER. This CDR3 region has 14 residues. This CDR3 is CASSQDRSYNEQFF.

The genes are TRBV28 and TRBJ2-7; TCRdb gives TRBD1 as the D gene, but with no DNA this cannot be confirmed. The CDR3 is 16 residues long. Looked up from germline, CDR1 is MDHEN and CDR2 is SYDVKM. CDR3 sequence reads: CASSLGDGGLSYEQYF.

V usage is TRBV12-3 or TRBV12-4 and J usage is TRBJ1-1; as DNA is missing, the TRBD1 call by TCRdb cannot be tested. The length of the CDR3 is 14 residues. The CDR3 sequence is CASSLGVVNTEAFF.

This chain uses TRBV6-5 with TRBJ2-5. The CDR3 consists of 13 residues. Germline assignment: CDR1 MNHEY and CDR2 SVGAGI. This CDR3 is CASSYSEQETQYF.

The chain is built from TRBV29-1 and TRBJ2-1; the D gene TCRdb calls, TRBD1, cannot be checked with no DNA. Germline CDR1 SQVTM, CDR2 ANQGSEA. The CDR3 totals 19 residues. CDR3 sequence reads: CSVEDWFSARTGGLNEQFF.

V gene TRBV29-1 combines with J gene TRBJ2-1. Germline V gene lookup returns CDR1 SQVTM and CDR2 ANQGSEA. CDR3 length: 13 residues. CDR3 amino acids: CSVDEGLVGEQFF.

The V gene is TRBV28, the J gene TRBJ2-3. Germline CDR1 MDHEN, CDR2 SYDVKM. The CDR3 is 14 amino acids. The CDR3 is CASKQEVFADTQYF. The whole variable domain, filled in from reference TRBV28 and TRBJ2-3, reads DVKVTQSSRYLVKRTGEKVFLECVQDMDHENMFWYRQDPGLGLRLIYFSYDVKMKEKGDIPEGYSVSREKKERFSLILESASTNQTSMYLCASKQEVFADTQYFGPGTRLTVL.